The 19 T cell receptor beta chains below were found in one sample sequenced in a study of cytomegalovirus exposure and HLA in healthy donors. It was with 60 Vbeta and 13 Jbeta primers that the PCR ran. The repertoire was sequenced with immunoSEQ multiplex PCR; TCRdb's copy has only in-frame clones and lacks some. The sample comprises 100,000 to 150,000 clones, roughly three quarters of which are singletons, and 0.94% rests with the top ten. The sequenced material came from PBMCs. The receptors shown here come from a woman aged 55-70 years in good health and CMV-seronegative.

Only a few counts were recorded for this clone. V and J are TRBV7-9 and TRBJ2-1, with TRBD2 matching over 7 bases. The CDR3 totals 17 residues. V shed 5 bases and J 7 bases; nucleotides not matched to a gene: 17. Germline loops: CDR1 SEHNR, CDR2 FQNEAQ (reference sequence). CDR3 nucleotide sequence: TGTGCCAGCAGCCCCGGAATTCTAGCGGCCTCTGGGAATGAGCAGTTCTTC. Translating gives CASSPGILAASGNEQFF.

The CDR3, as DNA: TGTGCCAGCAGCCATTCGAGGGGTGCAGGGGGGAACACTGAAGCTTTCTTT. Translation gives CASSHSRGAGGNTEAFF. J is TRBJ1-1 and V is TRBV14; TRBD1 aligns across 7 bases. CDR1 and CDR2 from the germline V gene are SGHDN and FVKESK. With 3 bases clipped from V and 1 base from J, the junction kept 11 bases outside the gene matches. This CDR3 spans 17 amino acids. Based on the CDR3 plus reference TRBV14 and TRBJ1-1, the full variable domain is EAGVTQFPSHSVIEKGQTVTLRCDPISGHDNLYWYRRVMGKEIKFLLHFVKESKQDESGMPNNRFLAERTGGTYSTLKVQPAELEDSGVYFCASSHSRGAGGNTEAFFGQGTRLTVV.

The chain employs TRBV27 and TRBJ2-7; 10 bases fit TRBD1. The CDR3 runs to 17 residues. Germline trimming cut 3 bases from V and 0 bases from J; bases unmatched to any gene: 8. CDR1 and CDR2 from the germline V gene are MNHEY and SMNVEV (reference sequence). The CDR3 DNA is TGTGCCAGCAGTTTGACAGGGGGCGGTCGAAGCTCCTACGAGCAGTACTTC. Protein product: CASSLTGGGRSSYEQYF.

This chain links TRBV5-6 with TRBJ1-2, with TRBD1 matching 7 bases. CDR1 SGHDT and CDR2 YYEEEE come from the germline V gene. The CDR3 is made up of 16 amino acids. V gave up 4 bases and J gave up 4 bases; unmatched junction bases: 13. The CDR3 region is CASSVMTGPLGYGYTF. CDR3 DNA: TGTGCCAGCAGCGTTATGACAGGGCCCCTGGGCTATGGCTACACCTTC.

V usage is TRBV6-6 and J usage is TRBJ2-7; TRBD2 might be the D (7 bases). V shed 6 bases and J shed 2 bases, with 17 bases lying between them. CDR3 length: 15 amino acids. The germline CDR1 and CDR2 sequences are MNHNY and SVGAGI (reference sequence). For the CDR3, the DNA is TGTGCCAGCAGGGGTCTGCGGGGGCCAACCTACGAGCAGTACTTC. As protein: CASRGLRGPTYEQYF.

The chain joins TRBV5-1 to TRBJ2-2; 9 nucleotides agree with TRBD2. The CDR3 runs 16 residues. Germline-derived CDR1 and CDR2 are SGHRS and YFSETQ. The V segment lost 3 bases and the J segment 8 bases; nucleotides outside the gene matches: 11. In DNA form, the CDR3 reads TGCGCCAGCAGCTCAAAGGGACTAGCAGGAGTTGGGGAGCTGTTTTTT. The encoded protein is CASSSKGLAGVGELFF.

The chain joins TRBV18 to TRBJ2-1, with TRBD2 matching over 7 bases. Germline V gene sequence: CDR1 KGHSH, CDR2 LQKENI. The CDR3 covers 17 residues. The J segment lost 6 bases and the V segment lost 3 bases, leaving 14 bases of the junction unmatched. CDR3 residues: CASSPPPTSLHGNEQFF. The CDR3 nucleotides read TGTGCCAGCTCACCTCCTCCGACTAGCCTCCACGGCAATGAGCAGTTCTTC.

The rearrangement uses TRBV2 and TRBJ1-2; TRBD1 agrees at 11 bases. This CDR3 has 18 amino acids. With 4 bases clipped from V and 1 base from J, the junction kept 11 bases outside the gene matches. The V gene's germline CDR1 is SNHLY and CDR2 FYNNEI. The CDR3 sequence is CASSGLRDRGRGNYGYTF. CDR3 DNA sequence: TGTGCCAGCAGTGGGCTCCGGGACAGGGGGAGAGGTAACTATGGCTACACCTTC.

The CDR3 reads CASRNGKGGQGTANYGYTF. The CDR3 DNA reads as TGTGCCAGCAGGAACGGAAAGGGGGGACAGGGCACTGCTAACTATGGCTACACCTTC. The J gene is TRBJ1-2, the V gene TRBV7-9; the match to TRBD1 covers 9 bases. The CDR3 is 19 residues long. J gave up 0 bases and V 6 bases, and 17 bases lay outside the gene matches. CDR1 is SEHNR and CDR2 is FQNEAQ in the germline V gene (reference sequence).

The sample holds one count of this clone. The chain uses TRBV29-1 and TRBJ1-1; D remains ambiguous. The germline V gene has CDR1 SQVTM and CDR2 ANQGSEA. The CDR3 is 13 residues long. V lost 3 bases and J 0 bases, leaving 8 bases between the germline ends. The CDR3 here is CSVDGQMNTEAFF. CDR3 in DNA: TGCAGCGTTGATGGTCAGATGAACACTGAAGCTTTCTTT.

This clone turned up a few times. The J gene is TRBJ1-1, the V gene TRBV19; TRBD1 matches 9 bases. Trimming removed 4 bases from V and 4 bases from J; junction bases left unmatched: 10. Germline lookup yields CDR1 LNHDA and CDR2 SQIVND (reference sequence). The CDR3 is made up of 16 amino acids. The CDR3 DNA reads as TGTGCCAGTAGTACGCCTGGACAGGGGACGAGCACTGAAGCTTTCTTT. Translating it yields CASSTPGQGTSTEAFF.

The chain combines TRBV9 with TRBJ1-6; D not certain. Per germline, CDR1 SGDLS and CDR2 YYNGEE. The CDR3 is 15 residues long. V lost 2 bases to trimming and J lost 7 bases, with 13 bases between them. The CDR3 coding sequence is TGTGCCAGCAGCGTGGTCCCCAGTAAGAATTCACCCCTCCACTTT. This encodes CASSVVPSKNSPLHF.

This chain joins TRBV29-1 and TRBJ2-7, with D perhaps TRBD2 (5 bases). Trimming shortened V by 6 bases and J by 0 bases, and 21 bases separated the two germline ends. The CDR3 is made up of 16 amino acids. The germline V gene encodes CDR1 SQVTM and CDR2 ANQGSEA. CDR3 coding DNA: TGCAGCGTGGGGTCCACGGGGAGCGGCAACTCCTACGAGCAGTACTTC. As protein: CSVGSTGSGNSYEQYF.

The chain couples TRBV5-1 to TRBJ2-2; 7 bases agree with TRBD1. The V gene end was trimmed by 0 bases and the J gene end by 4 bases; junction bases not matched to a gene: 3. Germline CDR1 and CDR2: SGHRS and YFSETQ. The CDR3 covers 15 residues. This CDR3 reads CASSLDRGSTGELFF. In DNA form, the CDR3 reads TGCGCCAGCAGCTTGGACAGGGGTAGCACCGGGGAGCTGTTTTTT. Full variable domain (missing parts from reference TRBV5-1 and TRBJ2-2): KAGVTQTPRYLIKTRGQQVTLSCSPISGHRSVSWYQQTPGQGLQFLFEYFSETQRNKGNFPGRFSGRQFSNSRSEMNVSTLELGDSALYLCASSLDRGSTGELFFGEGSRLTVL.

The rearrangement links TRBV27 to TRBJ2-2, with TRBD2 matching 8 bases. The J segment lost 4 bases and the V segment lost 5 bases, leaving 18 bases of the junction unmatched. CDR3 size: 19 residues. Germline V gene sequence: CDR1 MNHEY, CDR2 SMNVEV (reference sequence). In nucleotides, the CDR3 is TGTGCCAGCAGTCCCCCTCTGTCGAGGACTAGCAGTCTCACCGGGGAGCTGTTTTTT. This codes for CASSPPLSRTSSLTGELFF.

The gene calls are TRBV4-1 and TRBJ1-3, with unresolved D. The V end was cut by 4 bases, the J end by 0 bases, with 7 bases between. Germline loops: CDR1 MGHRA, CDR2 YSYEKL. There are 14 residues in the CDR3. The CDR3 sequence is CASSRDSSGNTIYF. The CDR3 DNA follows: TGCGCCAGCAGCCGAGATAGCTCTGGAAACACCATATATTTT.

This clone was seen once. The V and J genes are TRBV9 and TRBJ2-7; 9 nucleotides match TRBD2. Germline V lookup: CDR1 SGDLS, CDR2 YYNGEE. This CDR3 region has 16 residues. Losses at the gene ends were 0 bases for V and 1 base for J; bases not matched to a gene: 5. The CDR3, as DNA: TGTGCCAGCAGCGTAGGGGGACTAGCAGAATCCTACGAGCAGTACTTC. Translated, it gives CASSVGGLAESYEQYF.

This clone was detected a few times. The V call is TRBV28, the J call TRBJ1-4; 9 nucleotides line up with TRBD1. V shed 6 bases, J shed 8 bases, and the junction held 4 bases outside the gene matches. The CDR3 runs to 13 residues. CDR1 and CDR2 from the germline V gene are MDHEN and SYDVKM. CDR3 region: CASRDRGKEKLFF. The CDR3 DNA reads TGTGCCAGCAGGGACAGGGGTAAGGAAAAACTGTTTTTT.

A note on this clone: The same CDR3 also results from other DNA sequences found in this sample. The chain uses TRBV19 and TRBJ2-1; 7 bases are a match to TRBD2. CDR1 LNHDA and CDR2 SQIVND come from the germline V gene (reference sequence). There are 15 residues in the CDR3. Unmatched junction bases numbered 9, after V lost 3 bases and J lost 7 bases. CDR3 in DNA: TGTGCCAGTAGTATCGGTGGGAGGGCGGGGAATGAGCAGTTCTTC. Its translation: CASSIGGRAGNEQFF.